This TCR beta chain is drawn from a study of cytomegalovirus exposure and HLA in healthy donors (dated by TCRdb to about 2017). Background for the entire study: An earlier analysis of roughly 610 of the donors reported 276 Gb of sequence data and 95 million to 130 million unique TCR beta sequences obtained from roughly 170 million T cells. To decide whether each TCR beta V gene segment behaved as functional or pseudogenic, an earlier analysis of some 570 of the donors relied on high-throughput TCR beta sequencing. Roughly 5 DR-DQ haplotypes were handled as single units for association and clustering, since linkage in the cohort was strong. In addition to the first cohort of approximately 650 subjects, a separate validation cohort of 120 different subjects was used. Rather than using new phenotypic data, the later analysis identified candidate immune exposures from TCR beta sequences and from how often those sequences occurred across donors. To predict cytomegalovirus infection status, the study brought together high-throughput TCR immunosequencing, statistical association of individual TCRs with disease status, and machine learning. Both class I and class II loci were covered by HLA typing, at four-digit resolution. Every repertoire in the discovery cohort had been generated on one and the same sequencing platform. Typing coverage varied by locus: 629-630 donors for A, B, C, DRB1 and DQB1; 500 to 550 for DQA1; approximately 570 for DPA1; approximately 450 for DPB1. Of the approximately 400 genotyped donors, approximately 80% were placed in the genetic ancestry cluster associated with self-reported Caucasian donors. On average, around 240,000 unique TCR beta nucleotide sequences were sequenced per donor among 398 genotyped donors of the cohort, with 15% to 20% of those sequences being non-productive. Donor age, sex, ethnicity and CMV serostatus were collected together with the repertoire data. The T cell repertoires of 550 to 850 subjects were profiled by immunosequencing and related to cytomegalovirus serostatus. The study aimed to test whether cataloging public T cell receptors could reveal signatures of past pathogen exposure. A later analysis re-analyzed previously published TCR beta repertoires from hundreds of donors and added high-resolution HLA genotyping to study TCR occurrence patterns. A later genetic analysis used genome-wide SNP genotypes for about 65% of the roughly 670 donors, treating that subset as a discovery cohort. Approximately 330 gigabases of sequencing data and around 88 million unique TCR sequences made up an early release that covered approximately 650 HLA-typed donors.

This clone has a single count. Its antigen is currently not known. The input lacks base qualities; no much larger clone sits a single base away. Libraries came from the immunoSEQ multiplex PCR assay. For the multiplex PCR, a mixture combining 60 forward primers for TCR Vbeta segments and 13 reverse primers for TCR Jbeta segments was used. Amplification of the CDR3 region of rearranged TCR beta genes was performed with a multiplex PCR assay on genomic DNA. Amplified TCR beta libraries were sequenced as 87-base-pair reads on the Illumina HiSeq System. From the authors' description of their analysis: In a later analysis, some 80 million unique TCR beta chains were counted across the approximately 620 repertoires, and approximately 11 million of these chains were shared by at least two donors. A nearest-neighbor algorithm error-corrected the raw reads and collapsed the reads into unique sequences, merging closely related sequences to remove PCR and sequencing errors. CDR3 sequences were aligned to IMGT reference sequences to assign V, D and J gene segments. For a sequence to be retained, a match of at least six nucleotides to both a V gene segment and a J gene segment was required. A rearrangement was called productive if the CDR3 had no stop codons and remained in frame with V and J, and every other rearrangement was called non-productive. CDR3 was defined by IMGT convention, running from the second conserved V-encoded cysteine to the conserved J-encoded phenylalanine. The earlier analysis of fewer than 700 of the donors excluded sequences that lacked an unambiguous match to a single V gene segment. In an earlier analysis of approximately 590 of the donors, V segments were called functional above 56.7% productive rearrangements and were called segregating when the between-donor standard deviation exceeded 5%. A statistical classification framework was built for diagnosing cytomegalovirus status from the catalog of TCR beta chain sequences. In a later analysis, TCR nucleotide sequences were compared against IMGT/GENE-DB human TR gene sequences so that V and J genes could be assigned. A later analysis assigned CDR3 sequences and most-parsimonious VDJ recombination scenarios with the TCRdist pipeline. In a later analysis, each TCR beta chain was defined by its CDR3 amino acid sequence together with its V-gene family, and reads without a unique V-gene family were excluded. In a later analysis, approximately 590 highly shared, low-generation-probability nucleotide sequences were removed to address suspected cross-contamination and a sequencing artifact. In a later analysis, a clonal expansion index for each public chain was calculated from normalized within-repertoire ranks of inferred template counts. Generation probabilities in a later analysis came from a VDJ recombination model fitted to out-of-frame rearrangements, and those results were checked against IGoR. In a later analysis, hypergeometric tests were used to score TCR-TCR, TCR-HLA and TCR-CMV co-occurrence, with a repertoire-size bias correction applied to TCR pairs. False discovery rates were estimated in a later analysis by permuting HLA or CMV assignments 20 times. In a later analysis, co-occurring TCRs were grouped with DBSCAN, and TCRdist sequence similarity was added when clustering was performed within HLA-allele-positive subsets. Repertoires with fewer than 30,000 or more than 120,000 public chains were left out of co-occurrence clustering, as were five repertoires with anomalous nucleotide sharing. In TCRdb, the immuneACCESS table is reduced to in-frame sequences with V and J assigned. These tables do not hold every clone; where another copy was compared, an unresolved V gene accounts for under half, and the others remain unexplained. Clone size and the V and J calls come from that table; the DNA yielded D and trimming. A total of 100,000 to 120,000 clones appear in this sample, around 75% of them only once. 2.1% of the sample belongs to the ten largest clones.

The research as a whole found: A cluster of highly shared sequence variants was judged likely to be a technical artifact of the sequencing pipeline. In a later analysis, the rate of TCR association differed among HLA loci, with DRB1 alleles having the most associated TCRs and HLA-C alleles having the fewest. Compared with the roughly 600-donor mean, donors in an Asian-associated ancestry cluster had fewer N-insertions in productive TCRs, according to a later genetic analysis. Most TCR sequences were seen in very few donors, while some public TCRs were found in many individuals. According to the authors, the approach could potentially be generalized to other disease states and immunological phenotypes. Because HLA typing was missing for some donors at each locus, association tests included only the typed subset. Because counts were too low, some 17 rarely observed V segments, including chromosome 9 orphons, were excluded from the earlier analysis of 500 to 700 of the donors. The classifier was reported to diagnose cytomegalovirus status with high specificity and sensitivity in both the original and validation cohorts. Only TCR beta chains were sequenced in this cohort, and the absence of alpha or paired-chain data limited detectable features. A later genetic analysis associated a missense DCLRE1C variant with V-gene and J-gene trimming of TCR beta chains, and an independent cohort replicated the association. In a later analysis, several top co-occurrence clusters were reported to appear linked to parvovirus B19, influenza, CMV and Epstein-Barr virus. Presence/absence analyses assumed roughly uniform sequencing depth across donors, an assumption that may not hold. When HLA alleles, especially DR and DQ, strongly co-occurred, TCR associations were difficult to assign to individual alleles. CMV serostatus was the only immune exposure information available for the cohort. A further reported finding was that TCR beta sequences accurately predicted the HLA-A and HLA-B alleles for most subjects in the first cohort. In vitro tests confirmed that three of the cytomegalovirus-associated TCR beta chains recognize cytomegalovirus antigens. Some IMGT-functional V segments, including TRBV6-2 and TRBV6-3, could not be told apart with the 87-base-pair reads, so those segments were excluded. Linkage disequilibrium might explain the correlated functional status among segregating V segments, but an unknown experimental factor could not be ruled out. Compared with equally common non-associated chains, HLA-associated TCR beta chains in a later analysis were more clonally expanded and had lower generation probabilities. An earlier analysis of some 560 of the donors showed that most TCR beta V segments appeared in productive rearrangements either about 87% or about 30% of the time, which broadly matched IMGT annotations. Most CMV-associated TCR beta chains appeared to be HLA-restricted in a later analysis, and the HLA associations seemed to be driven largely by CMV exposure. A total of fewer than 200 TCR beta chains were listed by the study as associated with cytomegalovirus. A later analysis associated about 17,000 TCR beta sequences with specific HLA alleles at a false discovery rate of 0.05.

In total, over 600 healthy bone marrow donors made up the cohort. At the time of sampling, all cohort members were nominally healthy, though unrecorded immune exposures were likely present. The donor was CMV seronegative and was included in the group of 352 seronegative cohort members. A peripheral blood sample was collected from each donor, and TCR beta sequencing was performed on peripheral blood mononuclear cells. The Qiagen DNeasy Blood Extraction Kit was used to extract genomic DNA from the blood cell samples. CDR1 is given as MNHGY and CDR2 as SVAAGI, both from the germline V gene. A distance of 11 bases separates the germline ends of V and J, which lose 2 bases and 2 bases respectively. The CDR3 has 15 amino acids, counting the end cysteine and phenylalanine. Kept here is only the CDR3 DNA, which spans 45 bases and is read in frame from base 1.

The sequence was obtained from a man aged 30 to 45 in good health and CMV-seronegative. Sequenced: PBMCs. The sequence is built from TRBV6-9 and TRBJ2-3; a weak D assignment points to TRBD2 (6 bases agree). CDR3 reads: CASSYLAGTTDTQYF. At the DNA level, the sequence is TGTGCCAGCAGTTATCTTGCGGGAACCACAGATACGCAGTATTTT.